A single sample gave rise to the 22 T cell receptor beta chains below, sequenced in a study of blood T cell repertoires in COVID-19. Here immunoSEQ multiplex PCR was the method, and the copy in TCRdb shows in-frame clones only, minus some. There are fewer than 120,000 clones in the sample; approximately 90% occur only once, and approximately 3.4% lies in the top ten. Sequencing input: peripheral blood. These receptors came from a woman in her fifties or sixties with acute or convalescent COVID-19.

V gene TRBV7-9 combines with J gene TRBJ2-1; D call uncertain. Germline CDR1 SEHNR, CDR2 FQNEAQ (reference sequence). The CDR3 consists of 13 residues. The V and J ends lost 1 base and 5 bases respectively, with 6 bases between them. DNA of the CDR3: TGTGCCAGCAGCTTAGAGAGGCACAATGAGCAGTTCTTC. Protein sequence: CASSLERHNEQFF. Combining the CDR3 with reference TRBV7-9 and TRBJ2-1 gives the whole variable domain DTGVSQNPRHKITKRGQNVTFRCDPISEHNRLYWYRQTLGQGPEFLTYFQNEAQLEKSRLLSDRFSAERPKGSFSTLEIQRTEQGDSAMYLCASSLERHNEQFFGPGTRLTVL.

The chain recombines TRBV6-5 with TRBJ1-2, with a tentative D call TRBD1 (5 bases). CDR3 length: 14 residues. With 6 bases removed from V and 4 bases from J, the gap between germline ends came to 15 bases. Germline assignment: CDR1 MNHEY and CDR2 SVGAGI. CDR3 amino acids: CASRTDTSPYGYTF. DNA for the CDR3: TGTGCCAGCAGGACGGACACCTCTCCCTATGGCTACACCTTC.

The DNA of the CDR3 is TGCAGCGCCGGGACAGACACCGGGGAGCTGTTTTTT. This encodes CSAGTDTGELFF. This chain connects TRBV29-1 to TRBJ2-2, with 7 nucleotides matching TRBD1. CDR3 length: 12 amino acids. V was pared by 7 bases and J by 3 bases, with 2 bases of the junction left unmatched. The germline V gene has CDR1 SQVTM and CDR2 ANQGSEA.

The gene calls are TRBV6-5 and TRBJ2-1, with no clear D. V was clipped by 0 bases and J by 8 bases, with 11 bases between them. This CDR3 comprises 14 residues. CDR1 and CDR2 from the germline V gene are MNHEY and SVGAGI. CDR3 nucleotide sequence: TGTGCCAGCAGTTACTCCTCTAGTTCCGATGAGCAGTTCTTC. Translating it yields CASSYSSSSDEQFF.

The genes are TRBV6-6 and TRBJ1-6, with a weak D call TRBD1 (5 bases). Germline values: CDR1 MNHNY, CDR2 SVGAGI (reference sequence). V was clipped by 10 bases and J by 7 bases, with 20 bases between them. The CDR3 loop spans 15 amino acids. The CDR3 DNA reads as TGTGCCACCACCTGGACACCAGCAGGGAATTCACCCCTCCACTTT. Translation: CATTWTPAGNSPLHF.

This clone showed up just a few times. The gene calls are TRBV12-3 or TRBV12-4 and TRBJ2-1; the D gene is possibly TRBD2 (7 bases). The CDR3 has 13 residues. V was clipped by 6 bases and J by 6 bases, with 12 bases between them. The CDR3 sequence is CASSGGLLNEQFF. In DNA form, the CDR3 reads TGTGCCAGCAGCGGGGGGCTTCTCAATGAGCAGTTCTTC.

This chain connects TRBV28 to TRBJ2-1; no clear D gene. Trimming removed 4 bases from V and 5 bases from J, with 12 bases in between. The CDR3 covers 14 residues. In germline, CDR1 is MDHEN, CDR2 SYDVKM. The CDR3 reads CASSSHSTNNEQFF. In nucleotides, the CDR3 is TGTGCCAGCAGTTCTCATAGCACAAACAATGAGCAGTTCTTC.

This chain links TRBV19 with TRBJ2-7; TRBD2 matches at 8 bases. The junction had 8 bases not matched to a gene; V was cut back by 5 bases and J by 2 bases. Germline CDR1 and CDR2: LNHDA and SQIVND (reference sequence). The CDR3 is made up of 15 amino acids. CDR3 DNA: TGTGCCAGTAGTCCCGGAGCGGGAGCCACCTACGAGCAGTACTTC. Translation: CASSPGAGATYEQYF.

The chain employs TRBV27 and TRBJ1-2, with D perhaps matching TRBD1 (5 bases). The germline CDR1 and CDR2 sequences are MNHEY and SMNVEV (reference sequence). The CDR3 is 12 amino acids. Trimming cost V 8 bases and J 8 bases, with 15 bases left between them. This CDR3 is CASSDQGKGYTF. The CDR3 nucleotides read TGTGCCAGCTCTGACCAGGGAAAAGGCTACACCTTC.

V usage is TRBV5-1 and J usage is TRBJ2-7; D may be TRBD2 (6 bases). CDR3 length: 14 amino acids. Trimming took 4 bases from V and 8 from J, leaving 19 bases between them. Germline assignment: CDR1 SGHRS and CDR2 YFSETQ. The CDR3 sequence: CASSPDGSTNQQYF. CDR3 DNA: TGCGCCAGCAGCCCGGACGGGAGTACGAATCAGCAGTACTTC.

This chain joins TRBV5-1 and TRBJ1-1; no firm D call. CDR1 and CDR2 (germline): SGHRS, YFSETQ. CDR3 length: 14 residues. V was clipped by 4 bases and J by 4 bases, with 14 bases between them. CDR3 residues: CASSPISAATEAFF. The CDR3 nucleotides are TGCGCCAGCAGCCCAATTTCGGCGGCCACTGAAGCTTTCTTT.

In DNA form, the CDR3 reads TGTGCTAGTGGTTTGGCCCGGACTAGCGGGAGGGGAAATGAGCAGTTCTTC. Translation gives CASGLARTSGRGNEQFF. The V gene is TRBV12-5, the J gene TRBJ2-1, with 15 bases lining up with TRBD2. Germline V gives CDR1 LGHNT, CDR2 FRNRAP. This CDR3 is built from 17 residues. The junction had 5 bases not matched to a gene; V was cut back by 1 base and J by 7 bases.

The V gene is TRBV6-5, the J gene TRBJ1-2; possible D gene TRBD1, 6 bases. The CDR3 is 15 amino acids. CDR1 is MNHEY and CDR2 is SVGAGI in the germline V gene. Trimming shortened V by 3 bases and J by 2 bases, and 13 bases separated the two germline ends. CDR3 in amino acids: CASSYYRAQNYGYTF. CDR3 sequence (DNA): TGTGCCAGCAGTTATTACAGGGCCCAAAACTATGGCTACACCTTC.

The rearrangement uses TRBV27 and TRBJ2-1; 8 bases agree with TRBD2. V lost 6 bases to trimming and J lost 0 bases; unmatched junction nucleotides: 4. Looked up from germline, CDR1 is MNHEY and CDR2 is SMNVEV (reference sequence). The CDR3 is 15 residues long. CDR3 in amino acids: CASRAGGLSYNEQFF. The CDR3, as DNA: TGTGCCAGCAGGGCGGGAGGCCTCTCCTACAATGAGCAGTTCTTC.

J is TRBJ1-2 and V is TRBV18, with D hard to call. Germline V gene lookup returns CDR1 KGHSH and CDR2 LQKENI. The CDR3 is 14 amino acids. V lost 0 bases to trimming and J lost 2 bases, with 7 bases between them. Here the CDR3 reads CASSPPGRNYGYTF. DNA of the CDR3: TGTGCCAGCTCACCACCGGGCAGGAACTATGGCTACACCTTC.

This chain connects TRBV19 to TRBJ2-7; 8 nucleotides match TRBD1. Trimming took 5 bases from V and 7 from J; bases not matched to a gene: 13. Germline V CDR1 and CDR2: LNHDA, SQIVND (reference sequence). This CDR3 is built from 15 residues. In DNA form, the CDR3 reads TGTGCCAGTAGTCCCAGAGACAGGGGTTCGTGGGAGCAGTACTTC. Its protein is CASSPRDRGSWEQYF.

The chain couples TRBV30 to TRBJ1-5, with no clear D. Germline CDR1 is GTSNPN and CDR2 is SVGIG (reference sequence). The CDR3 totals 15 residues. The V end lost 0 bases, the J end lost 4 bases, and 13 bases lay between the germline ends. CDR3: CAWSVNTGGNQPQHF. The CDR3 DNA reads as TGTGCCTGGAGTGTAAACACCGGAGGGAATCAGCCCCAGCATTTT.

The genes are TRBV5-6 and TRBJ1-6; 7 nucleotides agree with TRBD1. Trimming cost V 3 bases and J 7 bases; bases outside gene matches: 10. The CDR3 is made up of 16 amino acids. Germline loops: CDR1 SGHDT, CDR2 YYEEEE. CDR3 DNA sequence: TGTGCCAGCAGCTCCTTCCAGGGGGAGACAAATTCACCCCTCCACTTT. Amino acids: CASSSFQGETNSPLHF.

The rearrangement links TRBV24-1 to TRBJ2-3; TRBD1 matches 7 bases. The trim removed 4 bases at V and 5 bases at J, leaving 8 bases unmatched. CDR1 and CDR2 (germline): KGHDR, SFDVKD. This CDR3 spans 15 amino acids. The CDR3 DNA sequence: TGTGCCACCAGTGACCCCGACAGGGTCATAGATACGCAGTATTTT. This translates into CATSDPDRVIDTQYF.

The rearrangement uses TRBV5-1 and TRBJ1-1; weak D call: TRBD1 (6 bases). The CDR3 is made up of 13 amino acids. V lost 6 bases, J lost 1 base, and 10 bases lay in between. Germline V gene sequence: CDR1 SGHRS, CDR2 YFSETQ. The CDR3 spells CASTGDGNTEAFF. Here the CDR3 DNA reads TGCGCCAGCACAGGGGATGGGAACACTGAAGCTTTCTTT. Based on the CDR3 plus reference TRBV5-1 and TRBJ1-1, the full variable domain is KAGVTQTPRYLIKTRGQQVTLSCSPISGHRSVSWYQQTPGQGLQFLFEYFSETQRNKGNFPGRFSGRQFSNSRSEMNVSTLELGDSALYLCASTGDGNTEAFFGQGTRLTVV.

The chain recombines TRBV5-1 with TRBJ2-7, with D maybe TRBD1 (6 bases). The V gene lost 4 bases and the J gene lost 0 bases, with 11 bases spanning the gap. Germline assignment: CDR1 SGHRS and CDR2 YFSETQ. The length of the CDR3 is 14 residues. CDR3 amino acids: CASSADSRSYEQYF. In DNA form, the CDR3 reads TGCGCCAGCAGCGCGGACAGTCGCTCCTACGAGCAGTACTTC.

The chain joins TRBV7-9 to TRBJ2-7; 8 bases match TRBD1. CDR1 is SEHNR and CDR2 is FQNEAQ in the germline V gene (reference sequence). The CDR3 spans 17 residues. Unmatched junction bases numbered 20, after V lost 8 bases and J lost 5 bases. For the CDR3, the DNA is TGTGCCAGCGATAGGGGGGTTGTCGGACAGGGTACCCACGAGCAGTACTTC. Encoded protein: CASDRGVVGQGTHEQYF.